This TCR beta chain stems from a study of naive and memory T cell subsets. Study results and caveats: Over 85% of naive TCR sequences appeared only once after error correction, unlike memory subsets. From naive to CM, EM and EMRA, diversity decreased and Gini increased.

Remarks on this clonotype: What it binds is not known.

Both TRBC1 and TRBC2 were covered by a beta constant-region primer of two equimolar oligonucleotides. Four rounds of PCR amplified the ligated cDNA using nested alpha and beta constant-region primers plus SP2. TCRdb re-analysed the UMI-ligation and nested PCR reads in MiXCR, keeping a single row per CDR3 protein. The table lists some 110,000 distinct CDR3 sequences, 35% to 45% of them singletons, with roughly 0.9% in the top ten. Four subsets defined by CD45RA and CD27 were sorted after CD3, CD4, CD8 and live/dead staining. The CDR3 totals 16 residues. Germline V gene lookup returns CDR1 SGHRS and CDR2 YFSETQ. With V trimmed by 4 bases and J by 7 bases, 6 bases remained unmatched.

The sample consisted of central memory CD4+ T cells from blood. The chain links TRBV5-1 to TRBJ2-1, with 15 positions matching TRBD2. The sequence was obtained from a human donor in good health. Here the CDR3 reads CASSKGLAGGGNEQFF. The CDR3 region has the DNA TGCGCCAGCAGCAAGGGACTAGCGGGAGGAGGTAATGAGCAGTTCTTC.